The 3 T cell receptor beta chains listed next were all sequenced from one sample in a study of OX40 agonist ivuxolimab in advanced cancers. The assay was immunoSEQ multiplex PCR, and TCRdb's table has in-frame clones only and misses some. The sample holds approximately 12,000 clones, about 82% seen once. Sequenced material: CD4+ or CD8+ T cells sorted from blood, taken in a trial of the OX40 agonist ivuxolimab. Receptor source: an adult with an advanced solid tumor such as melanoma, head and neck, liver or kidney cancer.

This chain uses TRBV19 with TRBJ2-7; 11 nucleotides align to TRBD2. The V and J ends lost 4 bases and 4 bases, in that order; junction bases with no gene match: 6. The CDR3 is made up of 15 amino acids. Germline V gene lookup returns CDR1 LNHDA and CDR2 SQIVND (reference sequence). This CDR3 reads CASSRRLAGQYEQYF. For the CDR3, the DNA is TGTGCCAGTAGTAGACGACTAGCGGGGCAGTACGAGCAGTACTTC.

The rearrangement joins TRBV27 to TRBJ2-1, with 7 bases fitting TRBD1. Germline CDR1 is MNHEY and CDR2 is SMNVEV (reference sequence). The CDR3 is 15 residues long. The V and J ends lost 5 bases and 2 bases, in that order; junction bases with no gene match: 6. As DNA, the CDR3 is TGTGCCAGCAGTCCTGGGACAGCTGCCTACAATGAGCAGTTCTTC. Its translation: CASSPGTAAYNEQFF.

This chain connects TRBV30 to TRBJ2-7, with D perhaps matching TRBD1 (5 bases). Deletions cut 2 bases from V and 5 bases from J, with 10 bases between. The CDR3 consists of 12 residues. The germline V gene encodes CDR1 GTSNPN and CDR2 SVGIG (reference sequence). The chain's CDR3 is CAWSPQGDEQYF. The CDR3 bases are TGTGCCTGGAGTCCCCAGGGTGACGAGCAGTACTTC.